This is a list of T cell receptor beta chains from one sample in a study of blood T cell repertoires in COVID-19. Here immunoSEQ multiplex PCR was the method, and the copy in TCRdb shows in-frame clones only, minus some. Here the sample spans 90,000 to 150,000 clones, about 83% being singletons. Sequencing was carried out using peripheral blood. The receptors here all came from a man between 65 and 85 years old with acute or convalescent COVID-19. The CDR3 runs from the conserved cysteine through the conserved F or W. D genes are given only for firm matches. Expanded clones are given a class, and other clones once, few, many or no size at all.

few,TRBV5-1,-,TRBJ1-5,CASSSGEGNQPQHF,TGCGCCAGCAGCTCCGGGGAGGGCAATCAGCCCCAGCATTTT
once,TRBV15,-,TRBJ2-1,CATSREDRGGYEQFF,TGTGCCACCAGCAGGGAAGACAGGGGAGGGTATGAGCAGTTCTTC
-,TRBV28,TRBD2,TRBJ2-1,CASRSGGSYNEQFF,TGTGCCAGCAGATCGGGAGGGAGTTACAATGAGCAGTTCTTC
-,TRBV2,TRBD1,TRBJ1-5,CASSVRFRDRPRSDQPQHF,TGTGCCAGCAGTGTGAGGTTTAGGGACAGGCCAAGATCAGATCAGCCCCAGCATTTT
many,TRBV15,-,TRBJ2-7,CATSRDSGNYEQYF,TGTGCCACCAGCAGAGATTCAGGCAATTACGAGCAGTACTTC
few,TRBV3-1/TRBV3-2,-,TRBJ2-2,CASSRRGGELFF,TGTGCCAGCAGCCGACGGGGCGGGGAGCTGTTTTTT
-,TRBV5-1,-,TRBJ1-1,CASREFGERGTEAFF,TGCGCCAGCCGGGAGTTTGGGGAACGGGGAACTGAAGCTTTCTTT
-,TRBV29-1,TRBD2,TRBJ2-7,CSVAWTSGRKSSYEQYF,TGCAGCGTTGCTTGGACTAGCGGGAGAAAGAGCTCCTACGAGCAGTACTTC
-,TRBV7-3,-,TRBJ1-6,CASSLTANGNSPLHF,TGTGCCAGCAGCTTAACCGCCAACGGGAATTCACCCCTCCACTTT
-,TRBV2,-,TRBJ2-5,CASKVPGPKETQYF,TGTGCCAGCAAAGTCCCAGGGCCAAAAGAGACCCAGTACTTC
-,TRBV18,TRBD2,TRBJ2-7,CASSRDSGRDYEQYF,TGTGCCAGCTCACGGGACTCCGGGAGGGACTACGAGCAGTACTTC
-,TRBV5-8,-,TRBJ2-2,CASSSTMNGLGELFF,TGTGCCAGCAGCTCCACCATGAATGGGCTCGGGGAGCTGTTTTTT
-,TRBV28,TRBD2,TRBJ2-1,CASSQTSGNNNEQFF,TGTGCCAGCAGCCAAACTAGCGGGAATAACAATGAGCAGTTCTTC
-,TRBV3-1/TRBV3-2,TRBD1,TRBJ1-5,CASSPTGNGQPQHF,TGTGCCAGCAGCCCGACAGGGAACGGTCAGCCCCAGCATTTT
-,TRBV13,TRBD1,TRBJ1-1,CASSLYRDRGMNTEAFF,TGTGCCAGCAGCTTATACCGGGACAGGGGGATGAACACTGAAGCTTTCTTT
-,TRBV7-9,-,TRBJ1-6,CASSFIGTGGPLHF,TGTGCCAGCAGCTTCATAGGCACGGGGGGACCCCTCCACTTT
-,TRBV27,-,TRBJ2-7,CASSLSVGSYEQYF,TGTGCCAGCAGTTTATCGGTCGGTTCCTACGAGCAGTACTTC
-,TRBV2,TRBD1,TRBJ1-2,CASSEGGQGSYGYTF,TGTGCCAGCAGTGAAGGGGGACAGGGATCCTATGGCTACACCTTC
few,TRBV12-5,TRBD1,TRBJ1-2,CASGSGQGRGYTF,TGTGCTAGTGGTTCTGGACAGGGTAGGGGCTACACCTTC
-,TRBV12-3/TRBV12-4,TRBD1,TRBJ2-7,CASSPDRGYEQYF,TGTGCCAGCAGCCCGGACAGGGGCTACGAGCAGTACTTC
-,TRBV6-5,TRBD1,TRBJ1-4,CASREDRRGEKLFF,TGTGCCAGCAGAGAGGACAGGCGAGGTGAAAAACTGTTTTTT
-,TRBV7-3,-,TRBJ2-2,CASRSIRGNTGELFF,TGTGCCAGCAGGTCAATCAGGGGGAACACCGGGGAGCTGTTTTTT
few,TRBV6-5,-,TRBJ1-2,CASFKGDYGYTF,TGTGCCAGCTTTAAGGGGGACTATGGCTACACCTTC
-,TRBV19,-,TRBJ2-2,CASSRPTGTGELFF,TGTGCCAGTAGTCGGCCGACAGGAACCGGGGAGCTGTTTTTT
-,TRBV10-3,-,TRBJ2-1,CAISGPAGGSYNEQFF,TGTGCCATCAGCGGACCAGCGGGTGGCTCCTACAATGAGCAGTTCTTC
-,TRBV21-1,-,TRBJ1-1,CASRTRGTNTEAFF,TGTGCCAGCAGAACCAGGGGCACAAACACTGAAGCTTTCTTT
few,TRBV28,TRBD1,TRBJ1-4,CASSVQGANEKLFF,TGTGCCAGCAGTGTACAGGGGGCTAATGAAAAACTGTTTTTT
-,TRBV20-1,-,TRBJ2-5,CSASDGAQETQYF,TGCAGTGCTAGTGATGGGGCCCAAGAGACCCAGTACTTC
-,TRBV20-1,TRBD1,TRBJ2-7,CSASNNRDRLSYEQYF,TGCAGTGCTAGTAACAACCGGGACAGGCTCTCCTACGAGCAGTACTTC
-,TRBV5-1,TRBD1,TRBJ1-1,CASKSGQEYTEAFF,TGCGCCAGCAAATCCGGACAGGAATACACTGAAGCTTTCTTT
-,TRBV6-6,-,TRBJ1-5,CASSYSGSLNQPQHF,TGTGCCAGCAGTTACTCGGGCAGCCTCAATCAGCCCCAGCATTTT
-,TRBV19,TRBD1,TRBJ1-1,CASSFNRGGTEAFF,TGTGCCAGTAGTTTCAACAGGGGTGGGACTGAAGCTTTCTTT
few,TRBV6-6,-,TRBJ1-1,CASSYSSKGLTEAFF,TGTGCCAGCAGTTACTCGAGTAAGGGGTTAACTGAAGCTTTCTTT
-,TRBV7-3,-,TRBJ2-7,CASSSGPGGEQYF,TGTGCCAGCAGCTCCGGGCCAGGCGGGGAGCAGTACTTC
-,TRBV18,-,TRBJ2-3,CASSPLKGLSDTQYF,TGTGCCAGCTCACCTCTTAAGGGACTCTCAGATACGCAGTATTTT
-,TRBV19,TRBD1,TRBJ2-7,CASSTIVLRDRGLFPSYEQYF,TGTGCCAGTAGTACAATAGTCCTACGGGACAGAGGACTCTTCCCCTCCTACGAGCAGTACTTC
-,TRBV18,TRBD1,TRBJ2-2,CASSVGTGNTGELFF,TGTGCCAGCTCAGTCGGGACAGGGAACACCGGGGAGCTGTTTTTT
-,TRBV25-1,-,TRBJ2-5,CASSELLGDETQYF,TGTGCCAGCAGTGAATTACTGGGAGACGAGACCCAGTACTTC
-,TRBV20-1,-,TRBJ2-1,CSTRRGNEQFF,TGCAGTACCAGACGGGGGAATGAGCAGTTCTTC
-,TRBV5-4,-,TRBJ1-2,CASSPFLRGDGYTF,TGTGCCAGCAGCCCTTTTCTCAGGGGAGATGGCTACACCTTC
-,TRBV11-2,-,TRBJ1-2,CASSYGRERLDGYTF,TGTGCCAGCAGCTACGGGCGGGAGAGGCTTGATGGCTACACCTTC
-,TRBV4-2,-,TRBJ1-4,CASSQVSGGLSEKLFF,TGTGCCAGCAGCCAAGTTTCCGGGGGGCTTTCTGAAAAACTGTTTTTT
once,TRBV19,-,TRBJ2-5,CASSRDIQETQYF,TGTGCCAGTAGTAGGGACATCCAAGAGACCCAGTACTTC
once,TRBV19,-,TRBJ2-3,CASSQRQGFTDTQYF,TGTGCCAGTAGTCAGAGGCAGGGTTTCACAGATACGCAGTATTTT
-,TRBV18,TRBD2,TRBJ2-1,CASSPSGGAADEQFF,TGTGCCAGCTCACCATCGGGGGGGGCAGCGGATGAGCAGTTCTTC
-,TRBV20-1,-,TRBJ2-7,CSALGYEQYF,TGCAGTGCCCTCGGGTACGAGCAGTACTTC
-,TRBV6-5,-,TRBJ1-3,CASSQKGTPGNTIYF,TGTGCCAGCAGCCAAAAAGGGACTCCTGGAAACACCATATATTTT
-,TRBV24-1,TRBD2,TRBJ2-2,CATSDFPTSGRTRTGELFF,TGTGCCACCAGTGATTTTCCGACTAGCGGGAGGACACGCACCGGGGAGCTGTTTTTT
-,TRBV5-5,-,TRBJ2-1,CASSYLGTLNTYEQFF,TGTGCCAGCAGCTATCTAGGGACACTAAACACCTATGAGCAGTTCTTC